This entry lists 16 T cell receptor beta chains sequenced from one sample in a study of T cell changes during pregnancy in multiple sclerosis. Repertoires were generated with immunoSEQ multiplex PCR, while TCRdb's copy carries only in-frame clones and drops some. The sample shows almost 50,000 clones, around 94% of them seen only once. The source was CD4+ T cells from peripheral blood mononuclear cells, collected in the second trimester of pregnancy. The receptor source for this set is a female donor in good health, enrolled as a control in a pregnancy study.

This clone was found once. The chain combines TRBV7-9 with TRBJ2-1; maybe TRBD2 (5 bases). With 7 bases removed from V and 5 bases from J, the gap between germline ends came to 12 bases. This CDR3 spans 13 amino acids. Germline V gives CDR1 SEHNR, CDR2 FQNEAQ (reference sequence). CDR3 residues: CASTPGRDNEQFF. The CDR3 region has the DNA TGTGCCAGCACCCCCGGGCGGGACAATGAGCAGTTCTTC. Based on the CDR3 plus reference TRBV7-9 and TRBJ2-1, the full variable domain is DTGVSQNPRHKITKRGQNVTFRCDPISEHNRLYWYRQTLGQGPEFLTYFQNEAQLEKSRLLSDRFSAERPKGSFSTLEIQRTEQGDSAMYLCASTPGRDNEQFFGPGTRLTVL.

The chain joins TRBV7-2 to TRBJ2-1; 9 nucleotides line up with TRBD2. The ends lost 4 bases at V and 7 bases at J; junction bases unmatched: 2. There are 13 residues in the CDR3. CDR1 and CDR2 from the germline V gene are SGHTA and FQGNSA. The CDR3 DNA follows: TGTGCCAGCAGCTCCCTAGCGGGGAATGAGCAGTTCTTC. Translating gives CASSSLAGNEQFF. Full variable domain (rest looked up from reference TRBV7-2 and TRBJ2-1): GAGVSQSPSNKVTEKGKDVELRCDPISGHTALYWYRQSLGQGLEFLIYFQGNSAPDKSGLPSDRFSAERTGGSVSTLTIQRTQQEDSAVYLCASSSLAGNEQFFGPGTRLTVL.

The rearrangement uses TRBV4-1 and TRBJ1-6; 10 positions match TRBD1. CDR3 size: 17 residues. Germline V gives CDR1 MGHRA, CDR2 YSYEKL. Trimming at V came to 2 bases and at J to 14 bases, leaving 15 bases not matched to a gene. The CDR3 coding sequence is TGCGCCAGCAGCCAACCTGCCGGGACAGGGGCTTCCCTCACCCTCCACTTT. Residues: CASSQPAGTGASLTLHF.

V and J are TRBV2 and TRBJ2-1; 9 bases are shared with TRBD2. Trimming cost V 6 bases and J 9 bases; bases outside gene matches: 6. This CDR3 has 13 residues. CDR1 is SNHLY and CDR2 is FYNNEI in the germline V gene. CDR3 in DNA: TGTGCCAGCAGCGAAAGCGGGGGGAGTGAGCAGTTCTTC. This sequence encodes CASSESGGSEQFF.

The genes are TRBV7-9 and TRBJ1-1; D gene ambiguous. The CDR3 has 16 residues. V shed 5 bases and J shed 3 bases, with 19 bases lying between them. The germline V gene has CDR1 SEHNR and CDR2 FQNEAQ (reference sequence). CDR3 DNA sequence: TGTGCCAGCAGCCGCGGGCGGTCCGAGCTGGACACTGAAGCTTTCTTT. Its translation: CASSRGRSELDTEAFF.

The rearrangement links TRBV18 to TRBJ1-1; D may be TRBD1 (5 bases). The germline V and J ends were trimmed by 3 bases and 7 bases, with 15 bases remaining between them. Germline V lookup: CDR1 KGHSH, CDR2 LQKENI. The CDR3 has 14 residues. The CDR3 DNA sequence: TGTGCCAGCTCACCTCTCAAGTCGGGGGGTGAAGCTTTCTTT. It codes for CASSPLKSGGEAFF. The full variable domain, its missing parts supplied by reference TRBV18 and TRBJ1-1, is NAGVMQNPRHLVRRRGQEARLRCSPMKGHSHVYWYRQLPEEGLKFMVYLQKENIIDESGMPKERFSAEFPKEGPSILRIQQVVRGDSAAYFCASSPLKSGGEAFFGQGTRLTVV.

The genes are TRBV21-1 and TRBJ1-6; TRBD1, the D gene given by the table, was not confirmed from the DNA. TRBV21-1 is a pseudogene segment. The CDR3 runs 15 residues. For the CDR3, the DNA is TGTGCCAGCAGCAAAGAGGAACAGGGGGACTCACCCCTCCACTTT. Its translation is CASSKEEQGDSPLHF.

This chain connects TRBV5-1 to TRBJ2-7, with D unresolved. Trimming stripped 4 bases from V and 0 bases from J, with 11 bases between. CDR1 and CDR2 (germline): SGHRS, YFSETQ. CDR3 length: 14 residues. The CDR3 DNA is TGCGCCAGCAGCAGCAGGCCATCCTCCTACGAGCAGTACTTC. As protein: CASSSRPSSYEQYF.

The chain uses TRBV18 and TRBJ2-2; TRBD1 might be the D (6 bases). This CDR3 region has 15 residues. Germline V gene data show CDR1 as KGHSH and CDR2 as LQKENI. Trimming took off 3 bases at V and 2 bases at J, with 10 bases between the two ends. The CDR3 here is CASSPLQGNTGELFF. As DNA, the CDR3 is TGTGCCAGCTCACCCTTACAGGGAAACACCGGGGAGCTGTTTTTT.

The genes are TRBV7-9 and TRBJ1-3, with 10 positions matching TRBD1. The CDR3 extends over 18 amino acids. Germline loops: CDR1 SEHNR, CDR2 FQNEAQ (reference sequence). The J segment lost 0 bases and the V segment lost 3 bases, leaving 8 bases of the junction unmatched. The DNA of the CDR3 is TGTGCCAGCAGCTTTAACCGGGACAGGGGTAGCTCTGGAAACACCATATATTTT. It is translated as CASSFNRDRGSSGNTIYF.

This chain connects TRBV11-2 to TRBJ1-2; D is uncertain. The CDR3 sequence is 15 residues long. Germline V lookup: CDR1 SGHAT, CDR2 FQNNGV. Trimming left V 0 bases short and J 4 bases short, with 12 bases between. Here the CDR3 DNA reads TGTGCCAGCAGCTTAGACTCTGGACTCCTCTATGGCTACACCTTC. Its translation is CASSLDSGLLYGYTF.

This CDR3 is CASSPRTGGLYEQYF. The CDR3 DNA is TGTGCCAGCTCACCAAGGACAGGGGGCTTGTACGAGCAGTACTTC. The genes are TRBV18 and TRBJ2-7; 11 bases match TRBD1. Germline loops: CDR1 KGHSH, CDR2 LQKENI. Losses at the gene ends were 2 bases for V and 4 bases for J; bases not matched to a gene: 4. CDR3 length: 15 amino acids.

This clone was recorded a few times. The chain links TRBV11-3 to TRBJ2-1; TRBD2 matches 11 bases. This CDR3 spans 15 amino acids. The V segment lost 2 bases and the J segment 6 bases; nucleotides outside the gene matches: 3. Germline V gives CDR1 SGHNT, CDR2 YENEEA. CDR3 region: CASSLLAGGFNEQFF. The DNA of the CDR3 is TGTGCCAGCAGCTTACTAGCGGGGGGATTCAATGAGCAGTTCTTC.

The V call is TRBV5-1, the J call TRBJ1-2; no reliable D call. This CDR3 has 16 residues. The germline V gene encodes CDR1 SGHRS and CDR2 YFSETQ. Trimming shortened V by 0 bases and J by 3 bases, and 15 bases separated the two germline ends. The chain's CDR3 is CASSLEGRVADYGYTF. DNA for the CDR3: TGCGCCAGCAGCTTGGAAGGTCGGGTGGCGGACTATGGCTACACCTTC.

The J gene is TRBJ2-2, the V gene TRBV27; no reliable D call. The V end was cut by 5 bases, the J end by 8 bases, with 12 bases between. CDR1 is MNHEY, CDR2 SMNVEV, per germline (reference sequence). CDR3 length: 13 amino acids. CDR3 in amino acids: CASSVSVLGELFF. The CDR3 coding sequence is TGTGCCAGCAGTGTCTCAGTTCTGGGGGAGCTGTTTTTT.

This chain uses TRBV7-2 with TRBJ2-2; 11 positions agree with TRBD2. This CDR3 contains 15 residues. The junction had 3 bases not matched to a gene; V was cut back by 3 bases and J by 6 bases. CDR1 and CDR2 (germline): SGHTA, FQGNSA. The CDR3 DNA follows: TGTGCCAGCAGCTTGGTTAGCGGGGGGGCCGGGGAGCTGTTTTTT. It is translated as CASSLVSGGAGELFF.